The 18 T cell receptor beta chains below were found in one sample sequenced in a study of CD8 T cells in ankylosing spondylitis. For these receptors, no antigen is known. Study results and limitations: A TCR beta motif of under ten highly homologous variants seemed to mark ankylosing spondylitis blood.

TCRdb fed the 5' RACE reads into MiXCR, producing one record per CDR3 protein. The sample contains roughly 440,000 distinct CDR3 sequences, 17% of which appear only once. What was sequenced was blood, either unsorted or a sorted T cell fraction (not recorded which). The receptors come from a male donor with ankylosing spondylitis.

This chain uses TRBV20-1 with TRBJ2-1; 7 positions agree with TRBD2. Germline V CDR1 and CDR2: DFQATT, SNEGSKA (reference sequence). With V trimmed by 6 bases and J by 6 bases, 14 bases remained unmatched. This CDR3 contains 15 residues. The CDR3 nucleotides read TGCAGTGCCCTCCAACCCGCGCGGGGGACCAATGAGCAGTTCTTC. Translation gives CSALQPARGTNEQFF.

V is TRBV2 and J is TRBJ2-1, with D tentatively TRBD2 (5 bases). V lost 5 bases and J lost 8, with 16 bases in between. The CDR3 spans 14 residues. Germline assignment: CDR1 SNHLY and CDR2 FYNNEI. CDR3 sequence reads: CASSKDSSLDEQFF. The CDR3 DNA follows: TGTGCCAGCAGTAAGGACTCCTCCCTAGATGAGCAGTTCTTC.

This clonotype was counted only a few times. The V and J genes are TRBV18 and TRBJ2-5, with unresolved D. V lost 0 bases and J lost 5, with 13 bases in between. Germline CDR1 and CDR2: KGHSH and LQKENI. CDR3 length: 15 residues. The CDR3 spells CASSPPVIREETQYF. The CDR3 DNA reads TGTGCCAGCTCACCACCAGTGATTAGAGAGGAGACCCAGTACTTC.

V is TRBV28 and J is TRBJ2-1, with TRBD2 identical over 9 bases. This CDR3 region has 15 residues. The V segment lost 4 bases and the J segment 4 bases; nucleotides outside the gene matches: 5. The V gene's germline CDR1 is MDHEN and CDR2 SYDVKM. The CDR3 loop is CASSSSAGGYNEQFF. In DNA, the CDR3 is TGTGCCAGCAGTTCCTCAGCGGGGGGTTACAATGAGCAGTTCTTC.

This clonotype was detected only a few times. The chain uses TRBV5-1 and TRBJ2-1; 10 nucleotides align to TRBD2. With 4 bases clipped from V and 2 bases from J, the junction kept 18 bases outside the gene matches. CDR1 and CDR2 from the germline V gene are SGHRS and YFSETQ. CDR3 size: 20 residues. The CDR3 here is CASSGPGLANHESTYNEQFF. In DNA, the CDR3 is TGCGCCAGCAGCGGCCCGGGACTAGCGAATCATGAGAGCACCTACAATGAGCAGTTCTTC.

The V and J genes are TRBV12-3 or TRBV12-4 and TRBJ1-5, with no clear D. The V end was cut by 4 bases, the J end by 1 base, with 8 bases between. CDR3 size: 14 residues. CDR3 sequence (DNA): TGTGCCAGCAGTTGGTTTGGGAGCAATCAGCCCCAGCATTTT. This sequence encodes CASSWFGSNQPQHF.

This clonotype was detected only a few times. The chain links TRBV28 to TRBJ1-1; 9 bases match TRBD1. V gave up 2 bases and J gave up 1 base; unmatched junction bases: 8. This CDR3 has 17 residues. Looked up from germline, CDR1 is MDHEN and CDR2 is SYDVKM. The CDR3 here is CASSLRGTGIQNTEAFF. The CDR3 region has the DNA TGTGCCAGCAGTTTAAGGGGGACAGGGATTCAGAACACTGAAGCTTTCTTT. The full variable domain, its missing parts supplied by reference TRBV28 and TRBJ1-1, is DVKVTQSSRYLVKRTGEKVFLECVQDMDHENMFWYRQDPGLGLRLIYFSYDVKMKEKGDIPEGYSVSREKKERFSLILESASTNQTSMYLCASSLRGTGIQNTEAFFGQGTRLTVV.

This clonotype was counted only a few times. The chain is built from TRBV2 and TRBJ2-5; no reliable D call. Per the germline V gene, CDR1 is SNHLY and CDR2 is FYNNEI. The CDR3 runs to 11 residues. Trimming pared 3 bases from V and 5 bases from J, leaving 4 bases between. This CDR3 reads CASSEKETQYF. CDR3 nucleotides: TGTGCCAGCAGTGAGAAGGAGACCCAGTACTTC.

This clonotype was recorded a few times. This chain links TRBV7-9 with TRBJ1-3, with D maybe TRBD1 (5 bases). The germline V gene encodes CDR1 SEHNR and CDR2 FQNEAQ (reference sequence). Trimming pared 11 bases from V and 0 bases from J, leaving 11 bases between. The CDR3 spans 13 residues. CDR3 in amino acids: CAGTDSSGNTIYF. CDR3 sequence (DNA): TGTGCCGGGACGGATAGCTCTGGAAACACCATATATTTT.

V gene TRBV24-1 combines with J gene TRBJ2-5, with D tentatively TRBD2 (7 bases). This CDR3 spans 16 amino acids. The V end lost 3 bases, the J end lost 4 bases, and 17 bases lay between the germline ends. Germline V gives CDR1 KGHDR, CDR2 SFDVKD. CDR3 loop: CATSDVSGTRAETQYF. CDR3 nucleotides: TGTGCCACCAGTGATGTGAGCGGGACACGGGCAGAGACCCAGTACTTC.

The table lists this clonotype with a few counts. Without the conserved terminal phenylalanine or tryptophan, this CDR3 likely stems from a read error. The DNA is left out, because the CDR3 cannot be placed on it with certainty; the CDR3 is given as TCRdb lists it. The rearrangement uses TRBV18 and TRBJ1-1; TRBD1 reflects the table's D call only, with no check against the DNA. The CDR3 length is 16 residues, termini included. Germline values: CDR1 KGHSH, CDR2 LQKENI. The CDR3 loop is CASSPQGQGSRGTLAL.

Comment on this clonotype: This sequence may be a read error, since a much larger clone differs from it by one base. This CDR3 reads CASSLNHGFAGELFF. In nucleotides, the CDR3 is TGTGCCAGCAGTTTGAACCACGGCTTCGCCGGGGAGCTGTTTTTT. This rearrangement joins TRBV12-3 or TRBV12-4 to TRBJ2-2; no definite D call. The CDR3 contains 15 residues. The germline V and J ends were trimmed by 3 bases and 6 bases, with 14 bases remaining between them.

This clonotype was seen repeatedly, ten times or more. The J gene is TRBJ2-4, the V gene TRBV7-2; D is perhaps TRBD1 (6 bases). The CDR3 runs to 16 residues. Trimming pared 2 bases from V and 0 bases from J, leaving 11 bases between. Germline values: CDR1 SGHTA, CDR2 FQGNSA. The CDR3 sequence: CASSLRGSGAKNIQYF. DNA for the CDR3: TGTGCCAGCAGCTTAAGGGGGAGTGGAGCCAAAAACATTCAGTACTTC.

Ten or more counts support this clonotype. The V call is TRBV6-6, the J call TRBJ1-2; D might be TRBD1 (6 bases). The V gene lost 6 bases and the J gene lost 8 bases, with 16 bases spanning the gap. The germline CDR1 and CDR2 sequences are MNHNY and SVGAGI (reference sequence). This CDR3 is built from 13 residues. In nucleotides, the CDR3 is TGTGCCAGCAGAGCCCGACAGGAGAAGGGCTACACCTTC. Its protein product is CASRARQEKGYTF.

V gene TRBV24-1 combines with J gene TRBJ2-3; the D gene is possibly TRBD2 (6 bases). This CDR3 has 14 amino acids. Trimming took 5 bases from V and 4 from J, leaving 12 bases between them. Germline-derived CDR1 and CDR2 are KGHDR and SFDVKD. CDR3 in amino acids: CATSAVGGPDTQYF. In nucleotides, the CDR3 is TGTGCCACCAGTGCCGTGGGAGGCCCAGATACGCAGTATTTT.

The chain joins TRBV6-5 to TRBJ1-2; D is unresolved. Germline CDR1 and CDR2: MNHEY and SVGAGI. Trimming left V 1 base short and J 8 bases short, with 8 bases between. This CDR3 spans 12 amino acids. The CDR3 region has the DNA TGTGCCAGCAGTTACTTCGGGAAGGGCTACACCTTC. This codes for CASSYFGKGYTF.

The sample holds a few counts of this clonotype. The CDR3 region is CASRKAGQLYNEQFF. CDR3 nucleotide sequence: TGTGCCAGCAGGAAAGCGGGACAATTATACAATGAGCAGTTCTTC. The chain employs TRBV7-2 and TRBJ2-1; a possible D gene is TRBD2 (7 bases). The CDR3 totals 15 residues. Germline assignment: CDR1 SGHTA and CDR2 FQGNSA. The ends were cut back, 6 bases at V and 4 bases at J, with 16 bases in the middle. Using reference TRBV7-2 and TRBJ2-1 for the parts outside the CDR3, the full variable domain is GAGVSQSPSNKVTEKGKDVELRCDPISGHTALYWYRQSLGQGLEFLIYFQGNSAPDKSGLPSDRFSAERTGGSVSTLTIQRTQQEDSAVYLCASRKAGQLYNEQFFGPGTRLTVL.

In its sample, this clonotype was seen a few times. The DNA for the CDR3 is TGTGCCAGCAGCACGGGACCCACAGATACGCAGTATTTT. Its translation: CASSTGPTDTQYF. The J gene is TRBJ2-3, the V gene TRBV7-3; D tentatively reads TRBD1 or TRBD2 (5 bases each). This CDR3 region has 13 residues. Per germline, CDR1 SGHTA and CDR2 FQGTGA. V lost 5 bases and J 2 bases, leaving 8 bases between the germline ends. Looking up the rest from reference TRBV7-3 and TRBJ2-3 gives the full variable domain: GAGVSQTPSNKVTEKGKYVELRCDPISGHTALYWYRQSLGQGPEFLIYFQGTGAADDSGLPNDRFFAVRPEGSVSTLKIQRTERGDSAVYLCASSTGPTDTQYFGPGTRLTVL.